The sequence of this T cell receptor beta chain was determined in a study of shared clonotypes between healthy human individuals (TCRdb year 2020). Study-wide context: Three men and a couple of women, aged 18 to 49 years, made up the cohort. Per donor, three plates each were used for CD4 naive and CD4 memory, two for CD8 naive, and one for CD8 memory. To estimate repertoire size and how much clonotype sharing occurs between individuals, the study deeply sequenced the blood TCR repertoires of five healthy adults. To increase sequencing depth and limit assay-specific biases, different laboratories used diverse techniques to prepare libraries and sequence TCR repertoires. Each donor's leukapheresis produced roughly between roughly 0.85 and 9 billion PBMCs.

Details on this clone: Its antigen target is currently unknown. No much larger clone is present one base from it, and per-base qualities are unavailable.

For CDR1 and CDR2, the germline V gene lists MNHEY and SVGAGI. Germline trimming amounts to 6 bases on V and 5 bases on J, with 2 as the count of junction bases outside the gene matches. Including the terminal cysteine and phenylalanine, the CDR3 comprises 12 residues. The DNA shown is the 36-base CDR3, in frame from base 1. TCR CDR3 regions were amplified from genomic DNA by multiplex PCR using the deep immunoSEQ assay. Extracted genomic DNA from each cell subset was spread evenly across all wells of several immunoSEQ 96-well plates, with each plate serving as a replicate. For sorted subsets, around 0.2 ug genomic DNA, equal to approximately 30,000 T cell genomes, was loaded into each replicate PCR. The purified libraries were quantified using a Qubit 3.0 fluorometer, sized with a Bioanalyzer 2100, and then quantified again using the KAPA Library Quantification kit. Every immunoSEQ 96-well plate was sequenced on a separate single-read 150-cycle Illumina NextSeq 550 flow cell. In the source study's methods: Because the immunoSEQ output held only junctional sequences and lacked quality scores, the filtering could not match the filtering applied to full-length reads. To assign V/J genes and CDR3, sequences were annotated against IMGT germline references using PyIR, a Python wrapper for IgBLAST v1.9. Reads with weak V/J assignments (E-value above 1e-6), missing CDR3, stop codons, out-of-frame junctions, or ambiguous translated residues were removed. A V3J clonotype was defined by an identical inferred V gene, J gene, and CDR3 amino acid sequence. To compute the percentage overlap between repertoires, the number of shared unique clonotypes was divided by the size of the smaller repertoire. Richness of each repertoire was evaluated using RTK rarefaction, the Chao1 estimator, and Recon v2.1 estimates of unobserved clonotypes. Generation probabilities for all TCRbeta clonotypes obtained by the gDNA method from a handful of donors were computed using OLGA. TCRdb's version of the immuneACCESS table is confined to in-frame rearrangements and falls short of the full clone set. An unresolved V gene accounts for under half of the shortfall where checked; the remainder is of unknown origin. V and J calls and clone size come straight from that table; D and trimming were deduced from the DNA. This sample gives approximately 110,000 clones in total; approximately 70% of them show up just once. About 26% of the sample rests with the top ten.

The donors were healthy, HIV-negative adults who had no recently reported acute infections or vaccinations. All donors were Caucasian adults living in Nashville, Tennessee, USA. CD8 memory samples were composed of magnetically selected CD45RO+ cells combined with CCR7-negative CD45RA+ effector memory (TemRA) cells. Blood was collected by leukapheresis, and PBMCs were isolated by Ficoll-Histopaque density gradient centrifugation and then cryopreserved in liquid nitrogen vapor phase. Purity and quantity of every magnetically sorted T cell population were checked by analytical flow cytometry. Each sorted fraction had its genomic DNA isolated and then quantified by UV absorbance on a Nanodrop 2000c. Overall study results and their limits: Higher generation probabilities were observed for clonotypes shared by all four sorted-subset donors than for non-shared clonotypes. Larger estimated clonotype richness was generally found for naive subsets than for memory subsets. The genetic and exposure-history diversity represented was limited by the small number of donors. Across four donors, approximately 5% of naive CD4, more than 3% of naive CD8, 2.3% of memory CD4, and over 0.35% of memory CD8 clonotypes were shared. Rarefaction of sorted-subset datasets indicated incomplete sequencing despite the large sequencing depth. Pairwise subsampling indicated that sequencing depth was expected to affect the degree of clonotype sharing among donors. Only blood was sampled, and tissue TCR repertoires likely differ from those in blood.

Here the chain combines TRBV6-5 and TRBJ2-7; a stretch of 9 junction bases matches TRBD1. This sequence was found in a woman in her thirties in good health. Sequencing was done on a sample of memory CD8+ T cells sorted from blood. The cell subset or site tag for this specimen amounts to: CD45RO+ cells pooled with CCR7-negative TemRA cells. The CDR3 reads CASSWTGDEQYF. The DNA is TGTGCCAGCAGCTGGACAGGGGACGAGCAGTACTTC.